This T cell receptor beta chain was identified during a study of blood T cell repertoires in COVID-19. Study-level information: The United States, Italy and Spain provided the acute and convalescent COVID-19 samples.

Germline loops: CDR1 MDHEN, CDR2 SYDVKM. V was shortened by 7 bases and J by 4 bases, with 14 bases between the two germline ends. CDR3 length: 13 amino acids. In the study's own analysis: Estimates of nucleated cell counts were drawn from the amplification of reference gene primers. Profiled with immunoSEQ multiplex PCR; TCRdb holds only in-frame clones, not every one. Clone size and the V and J calls come from that table; the DNA yielded D and trimming. The profile shows about 300,000 clones, approximately 90% of them singletons. What was sequenced was PBMCs or T cells enriched from blood (not recorded which). The sequence was collected from a man aged 30 to 45 who had recovered from COVID-19. This rearrangement joins TRBV28 to TRBJ2-7; possibly TRBD1 for D (6 bases). The DNA of the CDR3 is TGTGCCAGCACCGCTGAGGGGGAATACGAGCAGTACTTC. Its translation: CASTAEGEYEQYF.